Described below is a single TCR beta chain sequence and its context. The data were taken from a study of blood T cell repertoires in COVID-19. Original handling: Amplification from reference gene primers served as the basis for estimated nucleated cell counts. Only in-frame clones appear in the TCRdb table, and some are missing; sequencing was by immunoSEQ multiplex PCR. Clone size and V and J calls were adopted from that table, with D and trimming inferred from the DNA. The table lists over 8,000 clones, approximately 86% of them singletons. Trimming shortened V by 6 bases and J by 2 bases, and 13 bases separated the two germline ends. The germline gives CDR1 LNHDA, CDR2 SQIVND (reference sequence). The CDR3 is 15 amino acids.

Sample: peripheral blood. This TCR came from a human donor with active COVID-19. The donor label of this sample is uncertain. This chain uses TRBV19 with TRBJ2-2; tentatively, D is TRBD2 (5 bases). The CDR3 region has the DNA TGTGCCAGTAGGGTAGGACTGGGTAACACCGGGGAGCTGTTTTTT. This translates into CASRVGLGNTGELFF.